A selection of T cell receptor beta chains follows, all from one sample in a study of early T cells in non-severe SARS-CoV-2 infection. TCRdb ran MiXCR on the 5' RACE reads and lists one entry per CDR3 protein. This repertoire shows around 33,000 distinct CDR3 sequences, about 4.7% found once; its top ten account for 7% to 9%. Sequenced: whole blood. The receptors come from an adult who was a healthcare worker with PCR-confirmed SARS-CoV-2 infection or an uninfected control (not recorded which). Each CDR3 is given without its conserved first and last residue.

j_gene	v_gene	CDR3aa
TRBJ2-7	TRBV30	AWMGDGYSYEQY
TRBJ1-1	TRBV12-3/TRBV12-4	ASSFGARIEAF
TRBJ2-5	TRBV20-1	SARGGKQETQY
TRBJ2-5	TRBV7-9	ASSLAQETQY
TRBJ1-1	TRBV2	ASSGDHNTEAF
TRBJ2-5	TRBV2	ASSEALGGETQY
TRBJ2-1	TRBV2	ASSGSSGRNEQF
TRBJ2-3	TRBV5-4	ASSRRLAGVTATDTQY
TRBJ2-3	TRBV7-2	ASSTRTDTQY
TRBJ2-3	TRBV5-4	ASSLFPSRQSTDTQY
TRBJ1-5	TRBV2	ASSLQGFNQPQH
TRBJ2-3	TRBV18	ASSQGPNTDTQY
TRBJ1-1	TRBV10-2	ASTGGGEAF